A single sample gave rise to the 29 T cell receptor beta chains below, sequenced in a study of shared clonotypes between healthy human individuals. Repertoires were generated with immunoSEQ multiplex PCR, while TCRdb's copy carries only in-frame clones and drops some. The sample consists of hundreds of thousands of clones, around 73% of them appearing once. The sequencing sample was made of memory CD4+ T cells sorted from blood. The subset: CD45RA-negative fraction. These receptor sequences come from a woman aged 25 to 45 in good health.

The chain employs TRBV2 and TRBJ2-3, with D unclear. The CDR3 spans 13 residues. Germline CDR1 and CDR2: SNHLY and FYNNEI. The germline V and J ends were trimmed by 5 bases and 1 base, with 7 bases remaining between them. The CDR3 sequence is CASSQWGTDTQYF. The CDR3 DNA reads TGTGCCAGCAGTCAATGGGGCACAGATACGCAGTATTTT.

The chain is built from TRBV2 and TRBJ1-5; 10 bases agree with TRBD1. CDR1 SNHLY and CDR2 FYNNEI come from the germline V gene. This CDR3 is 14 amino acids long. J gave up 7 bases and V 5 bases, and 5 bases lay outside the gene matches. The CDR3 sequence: CASSLGQGEQPQHF. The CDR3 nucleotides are TGTGCCAGCAGTCTCGGACAGGGGGAACAGCCCCAGCATTTT.

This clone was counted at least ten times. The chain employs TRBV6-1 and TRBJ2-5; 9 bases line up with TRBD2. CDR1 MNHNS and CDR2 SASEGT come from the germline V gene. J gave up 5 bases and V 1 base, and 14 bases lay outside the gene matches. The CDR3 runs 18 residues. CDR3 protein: CASSEGTSDTGWRETQYF. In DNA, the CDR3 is TGTGCCAGCAGTGAAGGGACTAGCGACACAGGGTGGAGGGAGACCCAGTACTTC.

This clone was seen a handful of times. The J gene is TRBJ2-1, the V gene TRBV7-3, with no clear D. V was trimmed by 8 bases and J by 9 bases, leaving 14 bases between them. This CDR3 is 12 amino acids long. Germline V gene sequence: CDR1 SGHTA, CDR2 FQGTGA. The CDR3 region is CASGSSVGEQFF. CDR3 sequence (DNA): TGTGCCAGCGGCTCTTCAGTGGGTGAGCAGTTCTTC.

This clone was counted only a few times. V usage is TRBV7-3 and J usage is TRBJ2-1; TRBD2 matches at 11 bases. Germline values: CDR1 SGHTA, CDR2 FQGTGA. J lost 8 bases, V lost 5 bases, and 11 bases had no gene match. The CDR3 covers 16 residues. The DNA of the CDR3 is TGTGCCAGCAGCCGAGGAGTAGCGGGAGGGCTGGATGAGCAGTTCTTC. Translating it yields CASSRGVAGGLDEQFF.

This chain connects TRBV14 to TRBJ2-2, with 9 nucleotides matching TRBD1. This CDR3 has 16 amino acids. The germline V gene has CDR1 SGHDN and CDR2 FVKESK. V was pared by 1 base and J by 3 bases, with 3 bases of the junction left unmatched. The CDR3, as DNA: TGTGCCAGCAGCCAAGGGGACAGGGAGTACACCGGGGAGCTGTTTTTT. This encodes CASSQGDREYTGELFF.

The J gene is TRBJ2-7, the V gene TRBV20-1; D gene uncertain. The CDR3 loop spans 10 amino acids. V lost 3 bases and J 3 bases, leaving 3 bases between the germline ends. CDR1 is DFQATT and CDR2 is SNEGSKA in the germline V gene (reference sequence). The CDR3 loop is CSASDYEQYF. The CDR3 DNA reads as TGCAGTGCTAGTGACTACGAGCAGTACTTC.

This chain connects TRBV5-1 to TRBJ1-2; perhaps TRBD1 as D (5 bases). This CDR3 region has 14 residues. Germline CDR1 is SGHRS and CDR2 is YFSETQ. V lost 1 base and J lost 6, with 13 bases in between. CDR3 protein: CASSLYRQGDGYTF. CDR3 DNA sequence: TGCGCCAGCAGCTTGTATAGGCAGGGTGATGGCTACACCTTC. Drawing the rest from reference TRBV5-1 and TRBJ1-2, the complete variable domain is KAGVTQTPRYLIKTRGQQVTLSCSPISGHRSVSWYQQTPGQGLQFLFEYFSETQRNKGNFPGRFSGRQFSNSRSEMNVSTLELGDSALYLCASSLYRQGDGYTFGSGTRLTVV.

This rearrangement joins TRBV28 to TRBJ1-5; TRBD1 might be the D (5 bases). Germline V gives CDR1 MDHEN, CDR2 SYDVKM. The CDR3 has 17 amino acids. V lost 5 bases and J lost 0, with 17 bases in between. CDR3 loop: CASSPGYLGYSNQPQHF. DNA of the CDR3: TGTGCCAGCAGTCCAGGGTACCTCGGTTATAGCAATCAGCCCCAGCATTTT.

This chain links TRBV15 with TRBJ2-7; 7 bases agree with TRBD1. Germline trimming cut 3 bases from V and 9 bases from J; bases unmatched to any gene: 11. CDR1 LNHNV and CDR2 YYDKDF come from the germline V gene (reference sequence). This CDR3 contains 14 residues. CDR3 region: CATSSYRGSLGQYF. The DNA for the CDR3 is TGTGCCACCAGCAGTTACAGGGGAAGTCTTGGGCAGTACTTC.

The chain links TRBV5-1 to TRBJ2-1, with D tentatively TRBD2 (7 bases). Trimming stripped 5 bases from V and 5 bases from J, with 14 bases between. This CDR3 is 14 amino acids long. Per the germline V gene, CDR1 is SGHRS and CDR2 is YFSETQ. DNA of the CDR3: TGCGCCAGCAGGGGGGGGCTCCCTCACAATGAGCAGTTCTTC. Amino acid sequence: CASRGGLPHNEQFF.

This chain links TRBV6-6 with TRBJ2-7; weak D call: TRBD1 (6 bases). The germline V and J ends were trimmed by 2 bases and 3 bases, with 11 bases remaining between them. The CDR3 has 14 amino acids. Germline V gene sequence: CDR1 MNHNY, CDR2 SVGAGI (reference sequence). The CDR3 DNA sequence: TGTGCCAGCAGTTACCAGGGGTCGATCTACGAGCAGTACTTC. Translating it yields CASSYQGSIYEQYF.

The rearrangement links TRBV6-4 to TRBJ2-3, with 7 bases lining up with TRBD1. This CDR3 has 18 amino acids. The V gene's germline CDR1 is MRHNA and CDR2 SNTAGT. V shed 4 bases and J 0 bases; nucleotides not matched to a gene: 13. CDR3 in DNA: TGTGCCAGCAGTGGTCAAAAGACAGGGTATACTAGCACAGATACGCAGTATTTT. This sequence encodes CASSGQKTGYTSTDTQYF.

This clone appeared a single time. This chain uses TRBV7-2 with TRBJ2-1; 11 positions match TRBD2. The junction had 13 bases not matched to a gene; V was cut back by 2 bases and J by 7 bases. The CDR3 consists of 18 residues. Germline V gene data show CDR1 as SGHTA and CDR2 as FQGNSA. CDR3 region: CASSLYGPLAGGRNEQFF. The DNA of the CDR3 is TGTGCCAGCAGCTTATATGGCCCTCTAGCGGGAGGTAGGAATGAGCAGTTCTTC.

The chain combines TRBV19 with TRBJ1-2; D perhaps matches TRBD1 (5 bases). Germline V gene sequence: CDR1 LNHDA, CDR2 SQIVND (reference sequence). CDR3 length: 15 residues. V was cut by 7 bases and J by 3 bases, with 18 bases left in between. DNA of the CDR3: TGTGCCAGTACCCGAATAGGCAGGGAGGACTATGGCTACACCTTC. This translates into CASTRIGREDYGYTF.

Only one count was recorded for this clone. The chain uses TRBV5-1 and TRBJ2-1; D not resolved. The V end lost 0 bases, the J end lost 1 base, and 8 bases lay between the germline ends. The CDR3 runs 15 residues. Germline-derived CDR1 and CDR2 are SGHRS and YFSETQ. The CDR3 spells CASSLDLVSYNEQFF. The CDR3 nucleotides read TGCGCCAGCAGCTTGGATCTGGTTTCCTACAATGAGCAGTTCTTC.

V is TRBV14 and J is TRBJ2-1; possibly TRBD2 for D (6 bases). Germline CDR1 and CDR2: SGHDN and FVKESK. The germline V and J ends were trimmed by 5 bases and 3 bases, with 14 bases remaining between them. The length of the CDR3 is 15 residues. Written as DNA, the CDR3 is TGTGCCAGCAGCAAAACTAGCACCTACTACAATGAGCAGTTCTTC. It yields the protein CASSKTSTYYNEQFF.

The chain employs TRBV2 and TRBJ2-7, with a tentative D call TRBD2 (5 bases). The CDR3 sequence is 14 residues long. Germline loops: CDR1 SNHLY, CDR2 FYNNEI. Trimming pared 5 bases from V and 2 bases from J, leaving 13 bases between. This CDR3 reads CASSSRTPPYEQYF. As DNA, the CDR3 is TGTGCCAGCAGTTCCCGGACTCCTCCCTACGAGCAGTACTTC.

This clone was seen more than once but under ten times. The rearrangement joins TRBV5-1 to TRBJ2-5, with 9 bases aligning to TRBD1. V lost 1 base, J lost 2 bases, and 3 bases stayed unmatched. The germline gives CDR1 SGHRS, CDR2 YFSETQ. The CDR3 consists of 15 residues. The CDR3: CASSLLGTGQETQYF. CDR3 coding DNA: TGCGCCAGCAGCTTGCTCGGGACAGGGCAAGAGACCCAGTACTTC.

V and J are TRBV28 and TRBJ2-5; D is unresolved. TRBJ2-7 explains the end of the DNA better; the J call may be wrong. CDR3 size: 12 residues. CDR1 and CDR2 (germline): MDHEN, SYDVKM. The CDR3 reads CASKNRPYEQYF. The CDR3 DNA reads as TGTGCCAGCAAAAACCGTCCCTACGAGCAGTACTTC.

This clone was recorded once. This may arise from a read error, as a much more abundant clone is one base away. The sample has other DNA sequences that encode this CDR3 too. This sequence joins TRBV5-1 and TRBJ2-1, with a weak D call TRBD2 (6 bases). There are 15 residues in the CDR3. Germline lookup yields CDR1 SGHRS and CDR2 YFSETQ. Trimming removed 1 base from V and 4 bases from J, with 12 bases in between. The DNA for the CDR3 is TGCGCCAGCAGCTTGTCCAGCGGGTCATACAATGAGCAGTTCTTC. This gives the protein CASSLSSGSYNEQFF.

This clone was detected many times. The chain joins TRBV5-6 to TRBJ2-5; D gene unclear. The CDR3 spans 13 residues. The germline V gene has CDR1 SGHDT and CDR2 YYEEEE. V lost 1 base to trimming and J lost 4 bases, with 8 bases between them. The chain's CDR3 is CASSLPGVETQYF. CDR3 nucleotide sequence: TGTGCCAGCAGCTTGCCAGGAGTAGAGACCCAGTACTTC.

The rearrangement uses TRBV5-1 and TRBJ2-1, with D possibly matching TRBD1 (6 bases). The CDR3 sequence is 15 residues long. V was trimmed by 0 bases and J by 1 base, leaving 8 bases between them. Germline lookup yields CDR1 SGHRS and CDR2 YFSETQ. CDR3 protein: CASSLEGHSYNEQFF. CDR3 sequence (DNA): TGCGCCAGCAGCTTGGAGGGACATTCCTACAATGAGCAGTTCTTC.

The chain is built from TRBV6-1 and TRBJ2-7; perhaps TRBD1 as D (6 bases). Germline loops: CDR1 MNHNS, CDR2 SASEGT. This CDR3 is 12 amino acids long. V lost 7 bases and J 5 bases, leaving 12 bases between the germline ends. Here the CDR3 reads CASTPGTNEQYF. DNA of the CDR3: TGTGCCAGCACTCCCGGGACAAACGAGCAGTACTTC.

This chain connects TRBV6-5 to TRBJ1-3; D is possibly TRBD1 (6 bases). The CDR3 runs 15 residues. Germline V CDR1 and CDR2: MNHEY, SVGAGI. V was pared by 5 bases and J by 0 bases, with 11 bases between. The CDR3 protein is CASSRTVFSGNTIYF. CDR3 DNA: TGTGCCAGCAGTAGGACAGTCTTCTCTGGAAACACCATATATTTT.

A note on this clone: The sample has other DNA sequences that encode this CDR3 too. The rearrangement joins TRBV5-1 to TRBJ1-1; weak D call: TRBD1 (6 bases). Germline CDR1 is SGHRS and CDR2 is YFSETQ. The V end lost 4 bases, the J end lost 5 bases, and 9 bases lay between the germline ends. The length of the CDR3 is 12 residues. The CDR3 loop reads CASSTGNTEAFF. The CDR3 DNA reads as TGCGCCAGCAGCACAGGGAATACTGAAGCTTTCTTT.

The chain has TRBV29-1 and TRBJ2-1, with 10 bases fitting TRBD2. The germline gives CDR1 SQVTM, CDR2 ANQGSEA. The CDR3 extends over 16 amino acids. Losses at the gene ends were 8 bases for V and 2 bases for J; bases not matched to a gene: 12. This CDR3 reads CSYTTGTSAAYNEQFF. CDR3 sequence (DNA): TGCAGCTACACAACCGGGACTAGCGCCGCCTACAATGAGCAGTTCTTC.

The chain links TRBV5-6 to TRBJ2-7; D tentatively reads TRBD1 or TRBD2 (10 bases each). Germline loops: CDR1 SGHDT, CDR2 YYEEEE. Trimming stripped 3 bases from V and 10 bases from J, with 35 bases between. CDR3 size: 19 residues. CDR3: CASSSWGTGVLAGAARQYF. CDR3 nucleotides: TGTGCCAGCAGCTCTTGGGGGACAGGGGTTCTAGCGGGAGCGGCCCGACAGTACTTC. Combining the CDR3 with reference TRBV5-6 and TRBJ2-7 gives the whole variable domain DAGVTQSPTHLIKTRGQQVTLRCSPKSGHDTVSWYQQALGQGPQFIFQYYEEEERQRGNFPDRFSGHQFPNYSSELNVNALLLGDSALYLCASSSWGTGVLAGAARQYFGPGTRLTVT.

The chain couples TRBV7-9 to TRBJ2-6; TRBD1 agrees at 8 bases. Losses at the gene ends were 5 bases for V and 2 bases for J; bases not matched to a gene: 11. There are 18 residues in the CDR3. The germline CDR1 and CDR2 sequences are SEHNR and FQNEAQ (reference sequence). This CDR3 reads CASSPGGRGQAGANVLTF. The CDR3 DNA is TGTGCCAGCAGCCCAGGTGGCAGGGGGCAGGCTGGGGCCAACGTCCTGACTTTC.